The entry below gives a single T cell receptor beta chain sequence along with its context. The target antigen is unknown. These data are taken from a study of radiation and T cells in renal cell carcinoma. Libraries were prepared by immunoSEQ multiplex PCR; TCRdb keeps only in-frame clonotypes and omits some of them. The sample records 25,000 or so clones, roughly half being singletons. Specified treatment: treatment-naive control, cytoreductive nephrectomy. The tumor was a clear cell renal cell carcinoma. Controls included 4 female and roughly 12 male donors, resected 2011 to 2014. There are 14 residues in the CDR3. The V gene's germline CDR1 is MNHEY and CDR2 SMNVEV (reference sequence). The V gene lost 5 bases and the J gene lost 3 bases, with 14 bases spanning the gap. Study findings and constraints: Compared with controls, irradiated tumors had more, larger dominant CDR3 motifs. In nephrectomy-only tumors, top 100 clonotypes averaged around 40%, versus roughly 54% irradiated.

The rearrangement links TRBV27 to TRBJ2-7; tentative D call: TRBD2 (6 bases). Sequencing used tumor tissue, obtained from a patient whose treatment was nephrectomy without radiotherapy. The TCR originated in a human donor with renal cell carcinoma. The CDR3 loop is CASSPGWGLYEQYF. CDR3 nucleotides: TGTGCCAGCAGTCCCGGATGGGGACTCTACGAGCAGTACTTC.